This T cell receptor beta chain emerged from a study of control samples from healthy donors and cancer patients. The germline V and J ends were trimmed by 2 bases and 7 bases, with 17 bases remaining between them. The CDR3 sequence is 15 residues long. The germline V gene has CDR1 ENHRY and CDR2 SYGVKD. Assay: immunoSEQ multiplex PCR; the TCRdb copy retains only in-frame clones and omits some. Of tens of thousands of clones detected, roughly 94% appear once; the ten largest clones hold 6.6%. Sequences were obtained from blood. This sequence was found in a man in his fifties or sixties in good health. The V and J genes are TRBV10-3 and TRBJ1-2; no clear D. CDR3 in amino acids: CAISEIVVGVAGYTF. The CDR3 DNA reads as TGTGCCATCAGTGAGATCGTAGTTGGGGTGGCTGGCTACACCTTC.